These 21 T cell receptor beta chains came from one sample sequenced in a study of T-cell memory formation after mild COVID-19. TCRdb re-derived calls from the 5' RACE reads in MiXCR, one entry per CDR3 protein. The sample shows 300,000 to 350,000 distinct CDR3 sequences, 19% of them seen only once. Sequencing was carried out using PBMCs or a T cell subset sorted from them (not recorded which). These TCRs come from a man between 18 and 35 years old who had mild COVID-19 (a few samples of this study predate the infection). Cell type and time point are not known.

V gene TRBV4-1 combines with J gene TRBJ2-7; D is unclear. The CDR3 has 14 residues. Between the trimmed V and J ends, which lost 1 base and 2 bases, there was a span of 9 bases. Germline V CDR1 and CDR2: MGHRA, YSYEKL. The CDR3: CASSQVEGTYEQYV. CDR3 sequence (DNA): TGCGCCAGCAGCCAAGTGGAAGGAACCTACGAGCAGTACGTC.

This clonotype showed up just a few times. This chain joins TRBV5-6 and TRBJ2-3; 9 nucleotides align to TRBD2. This CDR3 has 12 amino acids. V trimming: 0 bases; J trimming: 14 bases; junction bases outside the gene matches: 4. Germline loops: CDR1 SGHDT, CDR2 YYEEEE. The CDR3 nucleotides read TGTGCCAGCAGCTTGGGGACTAGCGTTCCGTATTTT. It encodes CASSLGTSVPYF.

V and J are TRBV29-1 and TRBJ2-3; weak D call: TRBD1 (5 bases). Trimming took 4 bases from V and 2 from J, leaving 10 bases between them. CDR3 size: 13 residues. The germline V gene encodes CDR1 SQVTM and CDR2 ANQGSEA. CDR3 DNA sequence: TGCAGCGTTGGCAGGGCCCTCACAGATACGCAGTATTTT. Translating gives CSVGRALTDTQYF.

Only a few counts were recorded for this clonotype. This chain uses TRBV29-1 with TRBJ2-5; D perhaps matches TRBD1 (5 bases). The CDR3 contains 15 residues. The V gene's germline CDR1 is SQVTM and CDR2 ANQGSEA. The ends were cut back, 3 bases at V and 1 base at J, with 15 bases in the middle. The chain's CDR3 is CSVESQGGSQETQYF. The CDR3 nucleotides are TGCAGCGTTGAGTCTCAGGGTGGAAGCCAAGAGACCCAGTACTTC.

This clonotype was seen a few times. J is TRBJ2-3 and V is TRBV7-9; 7 nucleotides line up with TRBD2. The CDR3 consists of 15 residues. V shed 1 base and J 3 bases; nucleotides not matched to a gene: 4. Germline V lookup: CDR1 SEHNR, CDR2 FQNEAQ (reference sequence). This CDR3 reads CASSLGRRGTDTQYF. The CDR3 coding sequence is TGTGCCAGCAGCTTAGGACGGCGGGGGACAGATACGCAGTATTTT.

There are a few counts of this clonotype. The chain joins TRBV30 to TRBJ2-7; 7 nucleotides align to TRBD1. V lost 1 base and J lost 3; bases outside the gene matches: 6. Germline loops: CDR1 GTSNPN, CDR2 SVGIG (reference sequence). This CDR3 spans 14 amino acids. The CDR3 coding sequence is TGTGCCTGGAGTGATGGGACAGTCCACTACGAGCAGTACTTC. It encodes CAWSDGTVHYEQYF.

This sequence joins TRBV12-3 or TRBV12-4 and TRBJ1-1; D call uncertain. CDR3 length: 13 residues. The ends were cut back, 1 base at V and 6 bases at J, with 9 bases in the middle. CDR3 nucleotides: TGTGCCAGCAGTTTAGGCCCGGGCCCTGAAGCTTTCTTT. Translated: CASSLGPGPEAFF.

This chain connects TRBV24-1 to TRBJ2-2; 8 bases are shared with TRBD1. With 8 bases clipped from V and 7 bases from J, the junction kept 5 bases outside the gene matches. The germline V gene has CDR1 KGHDR and CDR2 SFDVKD. CDR3 length: 13 residues. The CDR3 is CATTAGGIGELFF. DNA of the CDR3: TGTGCCACCACTGCAGGGGGCATCGGGGAGCTGTTTTTT.

This clonotype was picked up many times. CDR3: CASRLADSTDTQYF. CDR3 sequence (DNA): TGTGCCAGCAGATTAGCGGATAGCACAGATACGCAGTATTTT. The rearrangement links TRBV27 to TRBJ2-3; TRBD2 might be the D (6 bases). The germline V gene has CDR1 MNHEY and CDR2 SMNVEV (reference sequence). Trimming cost V 6 bases and J 0 bases, with 10 bases left between them. There are 14 residues in the CDR3.

J is TRBJ1-2 and V is TRBV5-1; the match to TRBD1 covers 7 bases. V was clipped by 4 bases and J by 5 bases; unmatched bases: 8. Per the germline V gene, CDR1 is SGHRS and CDR2 is YFSETQ. The CDR3 has 14 residues. The CDR3 is CASSMGTVGYGYTF. The CDR3, as DNA: TGCGCCAGCAGCATGGGGACAGTCGGGTATGGCTACACCTTC.

The chain combines TRBV7-8 with TRBJ2-5; a possible D gene is TRBD1 (5 bases). The V end lost 3 bases, the J end lost 5 bases, and 16 bases lay between the germline ends. CDR3 length: 15 residues. Germline V gene lookup returns CDR1 SGHVS and CDR2 FQNEAQ. The CDR3 nucleotides are TGTGCCAGCAGCTTTTACCAGGGTACTCAGGAGACCCAGTACTTC. This codes for CASSFYQGTQETQYF.

The chain has TRBV15 and TRBJ1-1; no clear D gene. CDR1 and CDR2 from the germline V gene are LNHNV and YYDKDF (reference sequence). The V end lost 1 base, the J end lost 4 bases, and 13 bases lay between the germline ends. The CDR3 sequence is 15 residues long. CDR3 sequence reads: CATSRVPTRPTEAFF. The CDR3 coding sequence is TGTGCCACCAGCAGAGTTCCGACACGTCCCACTGAAGCTTTCTTT.

J is TRBJ1-3 and V is TRBV5-1; a weak D match, TRBD1 (6 bases). V lost 6 bases to trimming and J lost 2 bases, with 12 bases between them. The V gene's germline CDR1 is SGHRS and CDR2 YFSETQ. The CDR3 is made up of 14 amino acids. The CDR3 reads CASTRDTAGNTIYF. The CDR3 DNA sequence: TGCGCCAGCACCCGGGACACCGCTGGAAACACCATATATTTT.

The rearrangement uses TRBV15 and TRBJ2-5, with D uncertain. V was clipped by 1 base and J by 3 bases, with 9 bases between them. The CDR3 is 14 amino acids. Germline assignment: CDR1 LNHNV and CDR2 YYDKDF (reference sequence). CDR3 in amino acids: CATSRGKEKETQYF. As DNA, the CDR3 is TGTGCCACCAGCAGAGGCAAAGAAAAAGAGACCCAGTACTTC.

The chain couples TRBV7-2 to TRBJ1-5; tentative D call: TRBD1 (5 bases). CDR3 size: 15 residues. The germline V gene encodes CDR1 SGHTA and CDR2 FQGNSA. V was clipped by 5 bases and J by 4 bases, with 15 bases between them. The CDR3 DNA follows: TGTGCCAGCAGCCTGACCGGGGCGGAGAATCAGCCCCAGCATTTT. It yields the protein CASSLTGAENQPQHF.

The chain combines TRBV10-2 with TRBJ2-3; 12 bases are a match to TRBD2. Looked up from germline, CDR1 is WSHSY and CDR2 is SAAADI. CDR3 length: 15 residues. V was clipped by 4 bases and J by 6 bases; unmatched bases: 5. The CDR3 nucleotides are TGCGCCAGCAGTGGGACTAGCGGGGTGGGTGATACGCAGTATTTT. It specifies CASSGTSGVGDTQYF.

This clonotype was seen only a few times. The gene calls are TRBV4-1 and TRBJ1-5, with D possibly being TRBD1 (6 bases). The CDR3 consists of 13 residues. The germline V and J ends were trimmed by 2 bases and 4 bases, with 6 bases remaining between them. CDR1 and CDR2 from the germline V gene are MGHRA and YSYEKL. The DNA of the CDR3 is TGCGCCAGCAGCCAAACAGGGAATCAGCCCCAGCATTTT. It codes for CASSQTGNQPQHF.

This clonotype has just a few counts. The gene calls are TRBV7-2 and TRBJ1-6; D is possibly TRBD1 (5 bases). This CDR3 has 16 amino acids. Germline V gives CDR1 SGHTA, CDR2 FQGNSA. Trimming pared 6 bases from V and 0 bases from J, leaving 12 bases between. The CDR3, as DNA: TGTGCCAGCAGTTCGGGGCCCGCCTCCTATAATTCACCCCTCCACTTT. Translation gives CASSSGPASYNSPLHF.

The V and J genes are TRBV28 and TRBJ2-7; unclear D gene. The CDR3 runs to 12 residues. The germline V gene encodes CDR1 MDHEN and CDR2 SYDVKM. Trimming removed 11 bases from V and 3 bases from J, with 14 bases in between. CDR3 residues: CAVSGSDYEQYV. In DNA, the CDR3 is TGTGCCGTTTCCGGCAGCGACTACGAGCAGTACGTC.

This chain links TRBV5-6 with TRBJ2-5, with D perhaps assigned TRBD1 or TRBD2 (5 bases each). Germline V gives CDR1 SGHDT, CDR2 YYEEEE. CDR3 length equals 13 residues. Deletions cut 6 bases from V and 2 bases from J, with 11 bases between. CDR3 bases: TGTGCCAGCACCATCGGGGCACAAGAGACCCAGTACTTC. It is translated as CASTIGAQETQYF.

This clonotype was counted only a few times. V usage is TRBV7-9 and J usage is TRBJ2-1; the D gene is possibly TRBD2 (6 bases). CDR1 and CDR2 from the germline V gene are SEHNR and FQNEAQ (reference sequence). V dropped 7 bases and J dropped 5 bases, with 18 bases sitting between them. The CDR3 has 15 amino acids. CDR3 bases: TGTGCCAGCACTCACCCGGGGGAGCTAAACAATGAGCAGTTCTTC. Translation gives CASTHPGELNNEQFF. Together with reference TRBV7-9 and TRBJ2-1, the CDR3 gives the full variable domain: DTGVSQNPRHKITKRGQNVTFRCDPISEHNRLYWYRQTLGQGPEFLTYFQNEAQLEKSRLLSDRFSAERPKGSFSTLEIQRTEQGDSAMYLCASTHPGELNNEQFFGPGTRLTVL.